These 26 T cell receptor beta chains came from one sample sequenced in a study of T cells in narcolepsy. Only in-frame clones appear in the TCRdb table, and some are missing; sequencing was by immunoSEQ multiplex PCR. The sample has fewer than 30,000 clones, more than 80% seen once. The sample consisted of CD45RA- memory CD4+ T cells from PBMCs. These receptors all stem from a human donor with narcolepsy.

The V call is TRBV5-1, the J call TRBJ1-1, with 10 bases lining up with TRBD1. With V trimmed by 2 bases and J by 6 bases, 4 bases remained unmatched. This CDR3 is built from 14 residues. Germline loops: CDR1 SGHRS, CDR2 YFSETQ. The DNA for the CDR3 is TGCGCCAGCAGCTTCGCCGGGACAGGGGCTGAAGCTTTCTTT. Residues: CASSFAGTGAEAFF.

The CDR3 loop reads CASSVGAGTEAFF. The CDR3 coding sequence is TGTGCCAGCAGCGTAGGAGCCGGTACTGAAGCTTTCTTT. The chain recombines TRBV9 with TRBJ1-1; D is uncertain. The CDR3 consists of 13 residues. With 0 bases removed from V and 5 bases from J, the gap between germline ends came to 8 bases. Germline V gene data show CDR1 as SGDLS and CDR2 as YYNGEE.

This chain links TRBV19 with TRBJ1-5; 8 bases are a match to TRBD1. Per germline, CDR1 LNHDA and CDR2 SQIVND (reference sequence). V shed 6 bases and J 5 bases; nucleotides not matched to a gene: 3. CDR3 length equals 13 residues. The DNA of the CDR3 is TGTGCCAGTAGAGGACAGGGAGATCAGCCCCAGCATTTT. This sequence encodes CASRGQGDQPQHF.

The rearrangement links TRBV2 to TRBJ1-1; D ambiguous. This CDR3 region has 13 residues. The ends were cut back, 4 bases at V and 0 bases at J, with 6 bases in the middle. Germline-derived CDR1 and CDR2 are SNHLY and FYNNEI. The CDR3 sequence: CASSVNMNTEAFF. CDR3 nucleotide sequence: TGTGCCAGCAGTGTTAACATGAACACTGAAGCTTTCTTT.

The chain is built from TRBV7-2 and TRBJ1-2, with D perhaps matching TRBD1 (5 bases). The germline CDR1 and CDR2 sequences are SGHTA and FQGNSA. This CDR3 contains 13 residues. The V end lost 2 bases, the J end lost 5 bases, and 9 bases lay between the germline ends. CDR3 nucleotides: TGTGCCAGCAGCTTAATGACAGTTTATGGCTACACCTTC. Amino acids: CASSLMTVYGYTF.

The CDR3 nucleotides read TGTGCCAGCAGTTTATACAGTACAGGGGTCGAGACCCAGTACTTC. Its protein is CASSLYSTGVETQYF. The V and J genes are TRBV28 and TRBJ2-5, with 7 bases fitting TRBD1. Germline loops: CDR1 MDHEN, CDR2 SYDVKM. There are 15 residues in the CDR3. The V and J ends lost 1 base and 5 bases, in that order; junction bases with no gene match: 7.

V usage is TRBV28 and J usage is TRBJ1-5; tentatively, D is TRBD1 (5 bases). The CDR3 runs to 15 residues. Germline V lookup: CDR1 MDHEN, CDR2 SYDVKM. V shed 6 bases and J shed 1 base, with 13 bases lying between them. CDR3 sequence (DNA): TGTGCCAGCAGCTTCTCCGGGGGGAGCAATCAGCCCCAGCATTTT. Protein sequence: CASSFSGGSNQPQHF.

This chain connects TRBV28 to TRBJ2-1; TRBD2 matches at 11 bases. The CDR3 is 18 amino acids. J was trimmed by 4 bases and V by 6 bases; bases with no gene match: 14. The V gene's germline CDR1 is MDHEN and CDR2 SYDVKM. The CDR3 DNA sequence: TGTGCCAGCAGCGTCTCTAATCTTGGGACTAGCGGATACAATGAGCAGTTCTTC. This encodes CASSVSNLGTSGYNEQFF.

J is TRBJ2-7 and V is TRBV19; 14 nucleotides agree with TRBD2. CDR1 LNHDA and CDR2 SQIVND come from the germline V gene (reference sequence). The CDR3 runs 16 residues. Germline trimming cut 3 bases from V and 6 bases from J; bases unmatched to any gene: 7. The CDR3 nucleotides are TGTGCCAGTAGTATCCGACTAGCGGGAGGGCCTCGCGAGCAGTACTTC. It is translated as CASSIRLAGGPREQYF.

The chain is built from TRBV27 and TRBJ1-6; 7 nucleotides match TRBD1. Germline CDR1 reads MNHEY; CDR2 reads SMNVEV (reference sequence). The CDR3 runs 14 residues. Losses at the gene ends were 8 bases for V and 9 bases for J; bases not matched to a gene: 10. This CDR3 is CASSVRDSFSPLHF. CDR3 coding DNA: TGTGCCAGCTCTGTCCGGGACAGCTTTTCACCCCTCCACTTT.

This clone was counted only a few times. The V gene is TRBV19, the J gene TRBJ1-1; 9 nucleotides agree with TRBD1. This CDR3 region has 14 residues. In germline, CDR1 is LNHDA, CDR2 SQIVND (reference sequence). V lost 6 bases to trimming and J lost 7 bases; unmatched junction nucleotides: 9. CDR3 in DNA: TGTGCCAGTAGGGGTATGGGACAGGGAGGTGAAGCTTTCTTT. This codes for CASRGMGQGGEAFF.

The rearrangement joins TRBV9 to TRBJ2-2, with 7 bases aligning to TRBD2. There are 16 residues in the CDR3. Germline V lookup: CDR1 SGDLS, CDR2 YYNGEE. The trim removed 6 bases at V and 5 bases at J, leaving 13 bases unmatched. CDR3 bases: TGTGCCAGCACCCCTCGGACTAGGGGTGGGACCGGGGAGCTGTTTTTT. As protein: CASTPRTRGGTGELFF.

V usage is TRBV7-8 and J usage is TRBJ1-5; D is ambiguous. The CDR3 is 14 residues long. Germline V gives CDR1 SGHVS, CDR2 FQNEAQ. Trimming took off 5 bases at V and 5 bases at J, with 13 bases between the two ends. Here the CDR3 DNA reads TGTGCCAGCAGCAAAATCCAAGAGCATCAGCCCCAGCATTTT. Residues: CASSKIQEHQPQHF.

This chain joins TRBV5-1 and TRBJ1-5; possible D gene TRBD1, 6 bases. V lost 0 bases and J lost 7, with 14 bases in between. Germline V gene data show CDR1 as SGHRS and CDR2 as YFSETQ. CDR3 size: 15 residues. CDR3 loop: CASSLDSGESQPQHF. For the CDR3, the DNA is TGCGCCAGCAGCTTGGATTCAGGGGAGAGCCAGCCCCAGCATTTT.

This chain links TRBV19 with TRBJ1-5; D gene unclear. There are 14 residues in the CDR3. CDR1 is LNHDA, CDR2 SQIVND, per germline (reference sequence). V was trimmed by 6 bases and J by 5 bases, leaving 14 bases between them. CDR3 DNA: TGTGCCAGTAGGCGTTCGGGAGGACATCAGCCCCAGCATTTT. It codes for CASRRSGGHQPQHF.

The V and J genes are TRBV19 and TRBJ2-7; D is possibly TRBD2 (6 bases). V lost 1 base to trimming and J lost 4 bases, with 14 bases between them. The germline CDR1 and CDR2 sequences are LNHDA and SQIVND (reference sequence). The CDR3 is made up of 15 amino acids. CDR3: CASSIAGGRGYEQYF. The CDR3 DNA is TGTGCCAGTAGTATAGCCGGCGGCCGGGGGTACGAGCAGTACTTC.

V and J are TRBV28 and TRBJ1-3; possibly TRBD1 for D (6 bases). Germline V gene data show CDR1 as MDHEN and CDR2 as SYDVKM. The V and J ends lost 5 bases and 6 bases respectively, with 14 bases between them. There are 14 residues in the CDR3. The CDR3 loop reads CASSPGTRQNTIYF. As DNA, the CDR3 is TGTGCCAGCAGTCCCGGGACAAGGCAAAACACCATATATTTT.

The genes are TRBV2 and TRBJ2-2, with 11 positions matching TRBD2. CDR1 and CDR2 from the germline V gene are SNHLY and FYNNEI. V lost 1 base to trimming and J lost 4 bases; unmatched junction nucleotides: 5. This CDR3 is built from 17 residues. This chain's CDR3 is CASSEGSGRAFTGELFF. The CDR3 DNA reads as TGTGCCAGCAGTGAAGGTAGCGGGAGGGCTTTCACCGGGGAGCTGTTTTTT.

The rearrangement joins TRBV7-8 to TRBJ2-7, with TRBD2 identical over 13 bases. The CDR3 length is 14 residues. Trimming took 5 bases from V and 5 from J; bases not matched to a gene: 3. Per the germline V gene, CDR1 is SGHVS and CDR2 is FQNEAQ. CDR3 nucleotide sequence: TGTGCCAGCAGCCCGGGACTAGCGGGAAACGAGCAGTACTTC. This codes for CASSPGLAGNEQYF. Looking up the rest from reference TRBV7-8 and TRBJ2-7 gives the full variable domain: GAGVSQSPRYKVAKRGQDVALRCDPISGHVSLFWYQQALGQGPEFLTYFQNEAQLDKSGLPSDRFFAERPEGSVSTLKIQRTQQEDSAVYLCASSPGLAGNEQYFGPGTRLTVT.

The chain has TRBV27 and TRBJ1-2; the D is unclear. V was trimmed by 4 bases and J by 4 bases, leaving 13 bases between them. The CDR3 covers 14 residues. The germline CDR1 and CDR2 sequences are MNHEY and SMNVEV (reference sequence). The CDR3 reads CASSSTEPTYGYTF. The CDR3 nucleotides are TGTGCCAGCAGTTCTACAGAACCGACCTATGGCTACACCTTC.

This sequence joins TRBV5-5 and TRBJ2-5; 14 bases map to TRBD2. The J call is doubtful: the DNA matches TRBJ2-7 better. Looked up from germline, CDR1 is SGHKS and CDR2 is YYEKEE (reference sequence). The CDR3 runs 18 residues. For the CDR3, the DNA is TGTGCCAATAACGCAACCGGGACTAGCGGGAGATTAACCTACGAGCAGTACTTC. Encoded protein: CANNATGTSGRLTYEQYF.

J is TRBJ2-7 and V is TRBV30, with D tentatively TRBD2 (6 bases). The germline gives CDR1 GTSNPN, CDR2 SVGIG (reference sequence). This CDR3 has 13 residues. The germline V and J ends were trimmed by 5 bases and 0 bases, with 11 bases remaining between them. Written as DNA, the CDR3 is TGTGCCTGGGGGGGGACCTTCTCCTACGAGCAGTACTTC. As protein: CAWGGTFSYEQYF.

This clone was detected once. The rearrangement joins TRBV27 to TRBJ2-7; 8 nucleotides agree with TRBD1. The V segment lost 3 bases and the J segment 0 bases; nucleotides outside the gene matches: 7. The germline CDR1 and CDR2 sequences are MNHEY and SMNVEV (reference sequence). This CDR3 has 16 amino acids. The CDR3 sequence is CASSLSGTGVSYEQYF. CDR3 DNA: TGTGCCAGCAGTTTGTCCGGGACAGGCGTCTCCTACGAGCAGTACTTC.

This chain links TRBV19 with TRBJ1-2, with 9 bases lining up with TRBD1. With 5 bases clipped from V and 2 bases from J, the junction kept 9 bases outside the gene matches. The CDR3 runs to 16 residues. Germline values: CDR1 LNHDA, CDR2 SQIVND (reference sequence). CDR3 nucleotides: TGTGCCAGTAGTCCCAGGCGGGACAGGGAGAACTATGGCTACACCTTC. As protein: CASSPRRDRENYGYTF.

The chain links TRBV9 to TRBJ2-2, with TRBD2 as a possible D gene (6 bases). There are 15 residues in the CDR3. V lost 0 bases and J 0 bases, leaving 6 bases between the germline ends. Germline CDR1 and CDR2: SGDLS and YYNGEE. CDR3 sequence reads: CASSVGGANTGELFF. CDR3 nucleotide sequence: TGTGCCAGCAGCGTAGGCGGGGCGAACACCGGGGAGCTGTTTTTT.

The chain has TRBV27 and TRBJ2-7; 10 nucleotides agree with TRBD2. CDR1 and CDR2 from the germline V gene are MNHEY and SMNVEV (reference sequence). V lost 10 bases and J lost 6; bases outside the gene matches: 12. The CDR3 is 14 amino acids. The CDR3 loop reads CATSTGTSAGEQYF. CDR3 DNA sequence: TGTGCCACCTCGACCGGGACTAGCGCGGGCGAGCAGTACTTC.